This TCR beta chain came from a study of human T cells and chemical hapten exposure. As for the study in general: For the roughly 26-week duration of the study, patients were given weekly doses of diphenylcyclopropenone on the scalp.

The sample holds many counts of this clonotype. A single record per CDR3 protein comes from TCRdb applying MiXCR to the RACE reads. The sample lists around 300,000 distinct CDR3 sequences; around 5.5% were seen once. Specified time point: pre-sensitization, week 0. Treatment denoted: therapeutic diphenylcyclopropenone sensitization with weekly scalp DPC. V was clipped by 2 bases and J by 5 bases, with 15 bases between them. The length of the CDR3 is 15 residues. Germline V CDR1 and CDR2: SGHDN, FVKESK. The receptor was isolated from a woman aged 18-29 years with alopecia areata. Some clones in this sample may be carry-over from other donors' samples. The material sequenced was whole blood, taken in connection with sensitization to the hapten diphenylcyclopropenone (DPC). The chain has TRBV14 and TRBJ1-1; no reliable D call. CDR3 DNA sequence: TGTGCCAGCAGCCAACTTGGCCGGGGATGGACTGAAGCTTTCTTT. As protein: CASSQLGRGWTEAFF.